This passage covers 18 T cell receptor beta chains from one sample sequenced in a study of blood T cell repertoires in COVID-19. The repertoire was sequenced with immunoSEQ multiplex PCR; TCRdb's copy has only in-frame clones and lacks some. The repertoire holds approximately 85,000 clones, around 89% seen once, with more than 3.5% in the top ten. The sequenced sample was peripheral blood. These receptors all stem from a woman older than 75 with active or convalescent COVID-19.

The V and J genes are TRBV14 and TRBJ2-3; 9 bases are shared with TRBD1. The CDR3 contains 18 residues. Trimming cost V 5 bases and J 0 bases; bases outside gene matches: 12. The germline CDR1 and CDR2 sequences are SGHDN and FVKESK. The CDR3 coding sequence is TGTGCCAGCAGCACCTTGTTGGACAGGGGATTGAGCACAGATACGCAGTATTTT. Its translation: CASSTLLDRGLSTDTQYF.

J is TRBJ2-2 and V is TRBV28; possibly TRBD2 for D (5 bases). This CDR3 spans 16 amino acids. V lost 7 bases, J lost 1 base, and 16 bases lay in between. CDR1 is MDHEN, CDR2 SYDVKM, per germline. The CDR3 DNA is TGTGCCAGCAATCCGCCGGGGAGAGGGAACACCGGGGAGCTGTTTTTT. Its protein product is CASNPPGRGNTGELFF.

The genes are TRBV2 and TRBJ2-7, with 7 bases identical to TRBD1. The CDR3 extends over 14 amino acids. Unmatched junction bases numbered 3, after V lost 2 bases and J lost 2 bases. The germline gives CDR1 SNHLY, CDR2 FYNNEI. CDR3 bases: TGTGCCAGCAGTGAAATTCAGGGGGCCTACGAGCAGTACTTC. It is translated as CASSEIQGAYEQYF. Full variable domain (remainder filled in from reference TRBV2 and TRBJ2-7): EPEVTQTPSHQVTQMGQEVILRCVPISNHLYFYWYRQILGQKVEFLVSFYNNEISEKSEIFDDQFSVERPDGSNFTLKIRSTKLEDSAMYFCASSEIQGAYEQYFGPGTRLTVT.

V and J are TRBV19 and TRBJ2-3, with a possible D match to TRBD2 (5 bases). This CDR3 spans 14 amino acids. From germline, CDR1 is LNHDA and CDR2 SQIVND (reference sequence). V was shortened by 1 base and J by 0 bases, with 5 bases between the two germline ends. As DNA, the CDR3 is TGTGCCAGTAGTATAGGACTAAGCACAGATACGCAGTATTTT. As protein: CASSIGLSTDTQYF.

CDR3 in DNA: TGTGCTAGTGGTGTTACACAGGGGCCAGATGAAAAACTGTTTTTT. This encodes CASGVTQGPDEKLFF. This chain uses TRBV12-5 with TRBJ1-4; TRBD1 matches at 7 bases. Trimming cost V 5 bases and J 6 bases; bases outside gene matches: 9. Germline V gene lookup returns CDR1 LGHNT and CDR2 FRNRAP. This CDR3 has 15 amino acids.

The gene calls are TRBV5-6 and TRBJ2-7, with D perhaps matching TRBD1 (5 bases). CDR1 and CDR2 from the germline V gene are SGHDT and YYEEEE. The CDR3 is 14 amino acids. Trimming removed 0 bases at V and 3 bases at J, with 10 bases between. CDR3 region: CASSLGSGRYEQYF. The CDR3 nucleotides are TGTGCCAGCAGCTTGGGTTCAGGGCGCTACGAGCAGTACTTC.

The chain couples TRBV7-6 to TRBJ1-3; perhaps TRBD1 as D (5 bases). Germline V gene data show CDR1 as SGHVS and CDR2 as FNYEAQ. The CDR3 is made up of 15 amino acids. Trimming shortened V by 4 bases and J by 6 bases, and 16 bases separated the two germline ends. The CDR3 protein is CASSSQGQSKNTIYF. The CDR3 region has the DNA TGTGCCAGCAGCTCTCAGGGCCAGTCAAAAAACACCATATATTTT.

This sequence joins TRBV6-5 and TRBJ1-1, with 9 bases fitting TRBD1. V lost 4 bases to trimming and J lost 3 bases; unmatched junction nucleotides: 9. Germline-derived CDR1 and CDR2 are MNHEY and SVGAGI. This CDR3 has 16 residues. For the CDR3, the DNA is TGTGCCAGCAGTTCCCGGACAGGGGAGAGGGACACTGAAGCTTTCTTT. This codes for CASSSRTGERDTEAFF.

V gene TRBV4-3 combines with J gene TRBJ1-1; 12 bases line up with TRBD1. The CDR3 consists of 17 residues. V dropped 4 bases and J dropped 6; count of bases not matched to a gene: 12. The germline V gene has CDR1 LGHNA and CDR2 YSLEER. CDR3 sequence (DNA): TGCGCCAGCAGCCCCGGGGACAGGGGGCCCGGAGGGGCTGAAGCTTTCTTT. Translated, it gives CASSPGDRGPGGAEAFF.

The CDR3 nucleotides read TGTGCCAGCAGTTTACGGTTGTGGGGCGGTGAGCAGTTCTTC. Protein product: CASSLRLWGGEQFF. The chain couples TRBV28 to TRBJ2-1; maybe TRBD1 (5 bases). This CDR3 contains 14 residues. V was shortened by 2 bases and J by 9 bases, with 14 bases between the two germline ends. Germline V gene sequence: CDR1 MDHEN, CDR2 SYDVKM.

In its sample, this clone was seen once. This chain uses TRBV19 with TRBJ1-6; weak D call: TRBD1 (5 bases). This CDR3 region has 13 residues. Germline V gene lookup returns CDR1 LNHDA and CDR2 SQIVND (reference sequence). Deletions cut 5 bases from V and 8 bases from J, with 10 bases between. In nucleotides, the CDR3 is TGTGCCAGTAGTGTCGGGGGGGATTCACCCCTCCACTTT. This translates into CASSVGGDSPLHF.

The chain has TRBV6-5 and TRBJ2-3; TRBD2 aligns across 7 bases. The CDR3 sequence is 14 residues long. Trimming removed 8 bases from V and 0 bases from J; junction bases left unmatched: 5. Germline CDR1 MNHEY, CDR2 SVGAGI. The DNA for the CDR3 is TGTGCCAGCGGGGAGGGTCTTAGCACAGATACGCAGTATTTT. Translating gives CASGEGLSTDTQYF.

V and J are TRBV15 and TRBJ2-3, with D uncertain. Germline V gives CDR1 LNHNV, CDR2 YYDKDF (reference sequence). V was clipped by 4 bases and J by 0 bases, with 8 bases between them. The CDR3 runs to 14 residues. The CDR3 DNA is TGTGCCACCAGCATTTTTACTAGCACAGATACGCAGTATTTT. Its translation: CATSIFTSTDTQYF.

The V call is TRBV5-4, the J call TRBJ1-6; no clear D. The CDR3 length is 13 residues. Germline V gives CDR1 SGHNT, CDR2 YYREEE (reference sequence). V was trimmed by 0 bases and J by 14 bases, leaving 12 bases between them. The CDR3 DNA sequence: TGTGCCAGCAGCTTGGGACCGGAGGCAACCCTCCACTTT. Translating it yields CASSLGPEATLHF.

This CDR3 is CASSGRGRGHQPQHF. The DNA of the CDR3 is TGTGCCAGCAGTGGCCGGGGCAGGGGGCATCAGCCCCAGCATTTT. The chain has TRBV2 and TRBJ1-5; 8 bases are a match to TRBD1. The CDR3 runs 15 residues. Looked up from germline, CDR1 is SNHLY and CDR2 is FYNNEI. V shed 4 bases and J 5 bases; nucleotides not matched to a gene: 7.

The chain recombines TRBV5-1 with TRBJ2-1, with 10 bases matching TRBD2. J gave up 9 bases and V 0 bases, and 12 bases lay outside the gene matches. The length of the CDR3 is 17 residues. Germline V gene lookup returns CDR1 SGHRS and CDR2 YFSETQ. The CDR3 here is CASSLGRGLATPPEQFF. DNA of the CDR3: TGCGCCAGCAGCTTGGGTAGGGGACTAGCGACGCCACCTGAGCAGTTCTTC.

V and J are TRBV29-1 and TRBJ1-2, with TRBD1 identical over 7 bases. The CDR3 has 14 amino acids. V was pared by 6 bases and J by 4 bases, with 11 bases of the junction left unmatched. CDR1 is SQVTM, CDR2 ANQGSEA, per germline. The DNA of the CDR3 is TGCAGCGTACGCGGGACAGCTCTTCGCTATGGCTACACCTTC. This gives the protein CSVRGTALRYGYTF.

V gene TRBV27 combines with J gene TRBJ1-2, with a possible D match to TRBD1 (5 bases). This CDR3 has 18 amino acids. CDR1 MNHEY and CDR2 SMNVEV come from the germline V gene (reference sequence). V was cut by 2 bases and J by 1 base, with 20 bases left in between. In nucleotides, the CDR3 is TGTGCCAGCAGTTTACGAGGCTGGATGGAGGGGATTAACTATGGCTACACCTTC. Residues: CASSLRGWMEGINYGYTF.